This TCR beta chain derives from a study of PD-1 blockade in classical Hodgkin lymphoma. Study information: Nivolumab was administered to patients intravenously at 3 mg/kg every 2 weeks.

A few counts support this clone. Time point described: cycle 4 day 1 (C4D1), after 6 weeks of nivolumab. Brentuximab vedotin exposure varied, and every patient relapsed after autologous stem cell transplantation. The assay was immunoSEQ multiplex PCR, and TCRdb's table has in-frame clones only and misses some. The sample consists of roughly 100,000 clones, over 75% of them appearing once. This clonotype was sampled from a human donor with classical Hodgkin lymphoma. The sample here was peripheral blood mononuclear cells (PBMCs), taken before the fourth cycle of nivolumab.

This chain's CDR3 is CASSDGTGGPLHF. The CDR3 DNA reads as TGTGCCAGCAGTGATGGAACCGGGGGACCCCTCCACTTT. The V call is TRBV25-1, the J call TRBJ1-6; perhaps TRBD1 as D (5 bases). The CDR3 consists of 13 residues. Germline V gene data show CDR1 as MGHDK and CDR2 as SYGVNS. V lost 3 bases and J 12 bases, leaving 12 bases between the germline ends.